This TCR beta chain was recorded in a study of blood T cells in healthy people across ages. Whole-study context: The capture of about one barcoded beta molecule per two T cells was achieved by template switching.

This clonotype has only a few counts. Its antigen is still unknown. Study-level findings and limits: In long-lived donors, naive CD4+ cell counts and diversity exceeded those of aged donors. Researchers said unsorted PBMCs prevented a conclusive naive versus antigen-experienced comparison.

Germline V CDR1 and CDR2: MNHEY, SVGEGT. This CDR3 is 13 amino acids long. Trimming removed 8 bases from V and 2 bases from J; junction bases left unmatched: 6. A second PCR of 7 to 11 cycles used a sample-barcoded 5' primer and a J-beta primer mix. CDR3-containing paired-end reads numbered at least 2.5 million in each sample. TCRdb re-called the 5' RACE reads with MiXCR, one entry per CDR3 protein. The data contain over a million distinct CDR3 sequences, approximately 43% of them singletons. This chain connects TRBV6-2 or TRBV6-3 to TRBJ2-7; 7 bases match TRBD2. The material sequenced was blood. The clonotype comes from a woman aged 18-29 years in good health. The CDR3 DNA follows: TGTGCCAGCCTCGGACTAGTCACCTACGAGCAGTACTTC. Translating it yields CASLGLVTYEQYF.